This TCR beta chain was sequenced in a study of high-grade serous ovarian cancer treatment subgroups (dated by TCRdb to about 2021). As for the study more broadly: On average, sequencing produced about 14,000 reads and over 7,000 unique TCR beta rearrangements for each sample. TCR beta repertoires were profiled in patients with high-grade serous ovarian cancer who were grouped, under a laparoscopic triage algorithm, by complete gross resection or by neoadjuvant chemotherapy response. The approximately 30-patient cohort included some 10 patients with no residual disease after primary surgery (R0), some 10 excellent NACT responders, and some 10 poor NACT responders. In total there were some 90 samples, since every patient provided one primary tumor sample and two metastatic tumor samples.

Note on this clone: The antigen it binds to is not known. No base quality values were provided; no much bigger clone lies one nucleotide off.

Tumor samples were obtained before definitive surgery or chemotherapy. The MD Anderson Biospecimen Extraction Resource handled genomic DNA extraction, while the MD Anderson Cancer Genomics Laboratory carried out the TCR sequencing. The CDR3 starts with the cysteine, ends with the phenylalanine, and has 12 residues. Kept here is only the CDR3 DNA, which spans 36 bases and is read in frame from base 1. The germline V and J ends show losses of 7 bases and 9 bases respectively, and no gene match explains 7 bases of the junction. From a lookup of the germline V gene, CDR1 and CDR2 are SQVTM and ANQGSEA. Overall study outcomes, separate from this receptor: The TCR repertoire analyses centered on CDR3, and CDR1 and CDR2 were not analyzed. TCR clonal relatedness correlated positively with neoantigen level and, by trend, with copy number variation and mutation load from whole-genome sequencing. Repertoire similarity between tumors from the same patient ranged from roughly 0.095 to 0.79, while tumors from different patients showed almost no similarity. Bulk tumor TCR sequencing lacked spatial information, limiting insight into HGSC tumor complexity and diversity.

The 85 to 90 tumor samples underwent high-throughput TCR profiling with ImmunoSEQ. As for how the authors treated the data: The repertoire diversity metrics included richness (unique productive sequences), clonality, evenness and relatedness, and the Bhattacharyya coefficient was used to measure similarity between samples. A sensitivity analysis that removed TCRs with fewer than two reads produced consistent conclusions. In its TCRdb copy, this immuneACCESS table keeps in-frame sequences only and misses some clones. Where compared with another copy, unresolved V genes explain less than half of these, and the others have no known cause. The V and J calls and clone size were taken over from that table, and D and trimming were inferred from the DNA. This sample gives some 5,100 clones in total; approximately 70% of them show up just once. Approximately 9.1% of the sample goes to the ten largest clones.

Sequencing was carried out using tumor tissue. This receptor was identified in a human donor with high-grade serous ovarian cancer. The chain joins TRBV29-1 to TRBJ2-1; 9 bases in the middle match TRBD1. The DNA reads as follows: TGCAGCGGGGCAACAGGGGGCGGTGAGCAGTTCTTC. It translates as CSGATGGGEQFF.